A selection of T cell receptor beta chains follows, all from one sample in a study of cytomegalovirus exposure and HLA in healthy donors. The table came from immunoSEQ multiplex PCR; TCRdb's copy has only in-frame clones and leaves some out. This sample has about 90,000 clones; more than 60% occur once, and the top ten carry roughly 2%. The sample was PBMCs. Receptor source: a boy younger than 18 in good health and CMV-seronegative. Each CDR3 is given with its conserved first and last residue. A D gene is named only where the DNA matches it firmly. Clone size is given for some rows only: seen once, a few or many times, or a class if the clone is expanded.

abundance: -; v_gene: TRBV9; j_gene: TRBJ1-2; d_gene: TRBD1; CDR3aa: CASSPWTGAGYGYTF; CDR3nt: TGTGCCAGCAGCCCCTGGACAGGGGCGGGCTATGGCTACACCTTC
abundance: -; v_gene: TRBV7-9; j_gene: TRBJ2-1; d_gene: -; CDR3aa: CASSLDNRVGNEQFF; CDR3nt: TGTGCCAGCAGCTTAGACAATCGGGTTGGGAATGAGCAGTTCTTC
abundance: -; v_gene: TRBV7-2; j_gene: TRBJ2-7; d_gene: -; CDR3aa: CASSFIPDRSSYEQYF; CDR3nt: TGTGCCAGCAGCTTCATCCCAGACAGGTCCTCCTACGAGCAGTACTTC
abundance: -; v_gene: TRBV6-6; j_gene: TRBJ1-2; d_gene: -; CDR3aa: CASSYSNARDYGYTF; CDR3nt: TGTGCCAGCAGTTACTCGAATGCACGGGACTATGGCTACACCTTC
abundance: -; v_gene: TRBV5-1; j_gene: TRBJ1-1; d_gene: -; CDR3aa: CASSDPTNTEAFF; CDR3nt: TGCGCCAGCAGCGACCCGACAAACACTGAAGCTTTCTTT
abundance: -; v_gene: TRBV7-9; j_gene: TRBJ2-5; d_gene: TRBD1; CDR3aa: CASSATHGQGGSETQYF; CDR3nt: TGTGCCAGCAGCGCTACCCACGGACAGGGCGGTTCGGAGACCCAGTACTTC
abundance: -; v_gene: TRBV15; j_gene: TRBJ2-7; d_gene: TRBD2; CDR3aa: CATRNGLARTYEQYF; CDR3nt: TGTGCCACCAGAAACGGACTAGCGCGAACCTACGAGCAGTACTTC
abundance: -; v_gene: TRBV4-1; j_gene: TRBJ1-6; d_gene: TRBD1; CDR3aa: CASSLRTGESPLHF; CDR3nt: TGCGCCAGCAGCCTTCGGACAGGGGAATCACCCCTCCACTTT
abundance: -; v_gene: TRBV4-3; j_gene: TRBJ2-7; d_gene: -; CDR3aa: CASSQGEWASYEQYF; CDR3nt: TGCGCCAGCAGCCAGGGAGAATGGGCATCCTACGAGCAGTACTTC
abundance: -; v_gene: TRBV7-2; j_gene: TRBJ2-7; d_gene: -; CDR3aa: CASSFNGYEQYF; CDR3nt: TGTGCCAGCAGCTTTAACGGCTACGAGCAGTACTTC
abundance: -; v_gene: TRBV7-9; j_gene: TRBJ2-1; d_gene: -; CDR3aa: CASTRRDSMNNEQFF; CDR3nt: TGTGCCAGCACCCGCCGGGACTCCATGAACAATGAGCAGTTCTTC
abundance: -; v_gene: TRBV4-3; j_gene: TRBJ1-5; d_gene: -; CDR3aa: CASSQDLAVYQPQHF; CDR3nt: TGCGCCAGCAGCCAAGATTTGGCCGTTTATCAGCCCCAGCATTTT
abundance: -; v_gene: TRBV7-9; j_gene: TRBJ2-1; d_gene: TRBD2; CDR3aa: CASSPAVAGGPEQFF; CDR3nt: TGTGCCAGCAGCCCCGCTGTGGCGGGAGGGCCGGAGCAGTTCTTC
abundance: -; v_gene: TRBV6-5; j_gene: TRBJ1-5; d_gene: -; CDR3aa: CASSYASSQPQHF; CDR3nt: TGTGCCAGCAGTTACGCAAGTAGTCAGCCCCAGCATTTT
abundance: -; v_gene: TRBV7-8; j_gene: TRBJ2-7; d_gene: -; CDR3aa: CASSWGTTYEQYF; CDR3nt: TGTGCCAGCAGTTGGGGCACCACCTACGAGCAGTACTTC
abundance: -; v_gene: TRBV7-2; j_gene: TRBJ2-7; d_gene: -; CDR3aa: CASSHTYEQYF; CDR3nt: TGTGCCAGCAGCCACACCTACGAGCAGTACTTC
abundance: -; v_gene: TRBV5-6; j_gene: TRBJ2-1; d_gene: TRBD1; CDR3aa: CASSLTIGQGHNEQFF; CDR3nt: TGTGCCAGCAGCTTAACTATCGGACAGGGTCACAATGAGCAGTTCTTC
abundance: -; v_gene: TRBV9; j_gene: TRBJ1-2; d_gene: TRBD1; CDR3aa: CASSGGTEQYYGYTF; CDR3nt: TGTGCCAGCAGCGGTGGGACAGAACAATACTATGGCTACACCTTC
abundance: -; v_gene: TRBV10-3; j_gene: TRBJ1-2; d_gene: TRBD1; CDR3aa: CAISDPLRDRGGYTF; CDR3nt: TGTGCCATCAGTGACCCACTGAGGGACAGGGGTGGCTACACCTTC
abundance: -; v_gene: TRBV2; j_gene: TRBJ2-7; d_gene: TRBD1; CDR3aa: CASRPPGGSAYEQYF; CDR3nt: TGTGCCAGCAGACCCCCAGGGGGAAGCGCCTACGAGCAGTACTTC
abundance: few; v_gene: TRBV27; j_gene: TRBJ1-6; d_gene: -; CDR3aa: CASSLQGGYSPLHF; CDR3nt: TGTGCCAGCAGTTTACAAGGGGGATATTCACCCCTCCACTTT
abundance: -; v_gene: TRBV2; j_gene: TRBJ1-2; d_gene: -; CDR3aa: CASLGEGVVYGYTF; CDR3nt: TGTGCCAGCTTAGGGGAGGGAGTGGTCTATGGCTACACCTTC
abundance: once; v_gene: TRBV7-9; j_gene: TRBJ2-5; d_gene: -; CDR3aa: CASSLDVRETQYF; CDR3nt: TGTGCCAGCAGCTTAGATGTTCGAGAGACCCAGTACTTC
abundance: -; v_gene: TRBV7-8; j_gene: TRBJ2-7; d_gene: -; CDR3aa: CASSLGSILYEQYF; CDR3nt: TGTGCCAGCAGCCTAGGGTCTATCCTCTACGAGCAGTACTTC
abundance: few; v_gene: TRBV4-1; j_gene: TRBJ2-1; d_gene: TRBD2; CDR3aa: CASSQKYSGTSGLSTYNEQFF; CDR3nt: TGCGCCAGCAGCCAAAAATACTCCGGGACTAGCGGGTTGTCTACCTACAATGAGCAGTTCTTC
abundance: -; v_gene: TRBV10-3; j_gene: TRBJ2-5; d_gene: -; CDR3aa: CATTRRGQETQYF; CDR3nt: TGTGCCACGACTCGCAGGGGTCAAGAGACCCAGTACTTC
abundance: -; v_gene: TRBV21-1; j_gene: TRBJ2-7; d_gene: -; CDR3aa: CASSFLTGSSYEQYF; CDR3nt: TGTGCCAGCAGCTTTTTAACAGGGAGCTCCTACGAGCAGTACTTC
abundance: -; v_gene: TRBV7-6; j_gene: TRBJ2-3; d_gene: TRBD2; CDR3aa: CASSPWTSGGADTQYF; CDR3nt: TGTGCCAGCAGCCCATGGACTAGCGGGGGCGCAGATACGCAGTATTTT
abundance: -; v_gene: TRBV4-1; j_gene: TRBJ2-3; d_gene: TRBD2; CDR3aa: CASSPVAGGTDTQYF; CDR3nt: TGCGCCAGCAGCCCCGTAGCGGGGGGCACAGATACGCAGTATTTT
abundance: -; v_gene: TRBV30; j_gene: TRBJ2-3; d_gene: -; CDR3aa: CAWSADVRRADTQYF; CDR3nt: TGTGCCTGGAGTGCCGACGTTCGGAGGGCAGATACGCAGTATTTT
abundance: -; v_gene: TRBV7-9; j_gene: TRBJ2-6; d_gene: -; CDR3aa: CASSPPGVTTDSGANVLTF; CDR3nt: TGTGCCAGCAGCCCTCCCGGGGTAACAACCGACTCTGGGGCCAACGTCCTGACTTTC
abundance: few; v_gene: TRBV7-9; j_gene: TRBJ1-2; d_gene: -; CDR3aa: CASSLAPAEGGYTF; CDR3nt: TGTGCCAGCAGCTTAGCTCCCGCGGAGGGAGGCTACACCTTC
abundance: -; v_gene: TRBV7-2; j_gene: TRBJ1-2; d_gene: TRBD1; CDR3aa: CASSKQGLDYGYTF; CDR3nt: TGTGCCAGCAGCAAACAGGGGCTGGACTATGGCTACACCTTC
abundance: -; v_gene: TRBV19; j_gene: TRBJ1-2; d_gene: TRBD1; CDR3aa: CASSAGSRGGYTF; CDR3nt: TGTGCCAGTAGTGCCGGGTCCAGGGGGGGCTACACCTTC
abundance: -; v_gene: TRBV6-6; j_gene: TRBJ2-3; d_gene: TRBD2; CDR3aa: CASSSAGAGTDTQYF; CDR3nt: TGTGCCAGCAGTTCGGCGGGAGCTGGGACAGATACGCAGTATTTT
abundance: once; v_gene: TRBV7-9; j_gene: TRBJ1-1; d_gene: -; CDR3aa: CASSPPGDTEAFF; CDR3nt: TGTGCCAGCAGCCCCCCAGGGGATACTGAAGCTTTCTTT
abundance: -; v_gene: TRBV28; j_gene: TRBJ1-5; d_gene: TRBD1; CDR3aa: CASSPDREEDQPQHF; CDR3nt: TGTGCCAGCAGCCCGGACAGGGAGGAAGATCAGCCCCAGCATTTT
abundance: -; v_gene: TRBV7-8; j_gene: TRBJ2-7; d_gene: TRBD2; CDR3aa: CASSLYGGGQYF; CDR3nt: TGTGCCAGCAGCTTATATGGGGGGGGGCAGTACTTC
abundance: -; v_gene: TRBV11-2; j_gene: TRBJ1-4; d_gene: -; CDR3aa: CASSSRGGGDGWEKLFF; CDR3nt: TGTGCCAGCAGCTCACGCGGGGGAGGAGATGGATGGGAAAAACTGTTTTTT
abundance: -; v_gene: TRBV10-1; j_gene: TRBJ2-1; d_gene: -; CDR3aa: CASSDPGDINEQFF; CDR3nt: TGCGCCAGCAGTGACCCGGGGGATATCAATGAGCAGTTCTTC
abundance: -; v_gene: TRBV2; j_gene: TRBJ1-4; d_gene: -; CDR3aa: CASSTGKLFF; CDR3nt: TGTGCCAGCAGTACGGGGAAGCTGTTTTTT